The T cell receptor beta chain described here comes from a study of tissue T cells after allogeneic stem cell transplantation. The protocol was immunoSEQ multiplex PCR, while the TCRdb copy is restricted to in-frame clones and leaves out a portion. Altogether several thousand clones are present, about half being singletons, with the ten largest covering around 7.1%. A word on this clone: Gene names are mouse gene names. Read data end 1 residue before the CDR3 end; the end is taken from the germline J gene.

From germline, CDR1 is KGHPV and CDR2 FQNQEV (reference sequence). CDR3 length equals 14 residues. The V end was cut by 1 base, the J end by 0 bases, with 4 bases between. The sample's time point: mouse harvest day 7 after allogeneic transplant. Tail vein injection delivered 10^7 T-cell-depleted bone marrow cells and 10^6 splenic CD5+ T cells. This mouse GVHD model was MHC-mismatched B6 to BALB/c, profiled day 7 or 14. The sequence derives from a female BALB/c mouse given C57BL/6 T cells with graft-versus-host disease after an allogeneic hematopoietic cell transplant. Material for sequencing was gut tissue. The V call is TRBV26, the J call TRBJ2-1, with no clear D. CDR3 sequence reads: CASSLWTNYAEQFF. Incomplete CDR3 DNA: TGTGCCAGCAGTCTGTGGACTAACTATGCTGAGCAGTTC. Full variable domain (missing parts from reference TRBV26 and TRBJ2-1): NSKVIQTPRYLVKGQGQKAKMRCIPEKGHPVVFWYQQNKNNEFKFLINFQNQEVLQQIDMTEKRFSAECPSNSPCSLEIQSSEAGDSALYLCASSLWTNYAEQFFGPGTRLTVL.